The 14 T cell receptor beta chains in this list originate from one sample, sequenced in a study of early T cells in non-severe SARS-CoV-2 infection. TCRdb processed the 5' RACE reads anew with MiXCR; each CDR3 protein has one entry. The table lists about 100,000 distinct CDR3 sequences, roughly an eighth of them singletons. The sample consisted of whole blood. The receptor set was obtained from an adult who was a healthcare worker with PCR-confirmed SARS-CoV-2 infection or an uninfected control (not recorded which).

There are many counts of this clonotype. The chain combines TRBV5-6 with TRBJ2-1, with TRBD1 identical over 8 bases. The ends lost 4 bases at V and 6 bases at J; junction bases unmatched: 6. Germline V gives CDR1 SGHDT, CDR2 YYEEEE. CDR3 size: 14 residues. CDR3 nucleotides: TGTGCCAGCAGCCCGACAGGGGCGGCCAATGAGCAGTTCTTC. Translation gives CASSPTGAANEQFF.

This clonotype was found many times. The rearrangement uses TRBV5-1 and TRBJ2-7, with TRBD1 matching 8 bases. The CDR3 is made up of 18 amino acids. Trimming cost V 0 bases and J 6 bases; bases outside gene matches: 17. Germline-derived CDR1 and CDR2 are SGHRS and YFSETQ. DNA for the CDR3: TGCGCCAGCAGCTTGGAACCGCGGACAGGGTCCCTAAGGCGCGAGCAGTACTTC. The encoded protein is CASSLEPRTGSLRREQYF. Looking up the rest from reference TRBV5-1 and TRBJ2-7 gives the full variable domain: KAGVTQTPRYLIKTRGQQVTLSCSPISGHRSVSWYQQTPGQGLQFLFEYFSETQRNKGNFPGRFSGRQFSNSRSEMNVSTLELGDSALYLCASSLEPRTGSLRREQYFGPGTRLTVT.

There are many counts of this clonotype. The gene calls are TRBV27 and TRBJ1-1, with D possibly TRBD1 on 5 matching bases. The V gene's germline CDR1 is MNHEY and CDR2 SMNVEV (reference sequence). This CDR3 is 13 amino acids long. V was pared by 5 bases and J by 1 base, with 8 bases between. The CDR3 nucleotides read TGTGCCAGCAGTCTAGGGGCGAACACTGAAGCTTTCTTT. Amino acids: CASSLGANTEAFF.

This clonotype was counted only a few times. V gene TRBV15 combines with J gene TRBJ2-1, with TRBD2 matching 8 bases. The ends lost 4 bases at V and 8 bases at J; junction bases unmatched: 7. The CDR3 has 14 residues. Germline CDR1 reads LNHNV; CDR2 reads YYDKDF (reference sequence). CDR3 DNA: TGTGCCACCAGCACCGGGACTAGTAACGATGAGCAGTTCTTC. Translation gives CATSTGTSNDEQFF.

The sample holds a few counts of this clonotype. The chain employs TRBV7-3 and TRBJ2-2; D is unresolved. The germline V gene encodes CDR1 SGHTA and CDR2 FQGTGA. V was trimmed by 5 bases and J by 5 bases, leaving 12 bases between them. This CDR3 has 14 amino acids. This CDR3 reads CASSHLIGTGELFF. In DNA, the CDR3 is TGTGCCAGCAGCCATCTGATAGGAACCGGGGAGCTGTTTTTT.

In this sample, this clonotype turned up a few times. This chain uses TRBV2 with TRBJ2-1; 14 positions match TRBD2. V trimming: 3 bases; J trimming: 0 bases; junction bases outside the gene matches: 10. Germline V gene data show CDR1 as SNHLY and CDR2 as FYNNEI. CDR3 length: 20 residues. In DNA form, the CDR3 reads TGTGCCAGCAGTGACCCGGGACTAGCGGGAGACCAGAGCTCCTACAATGAGCAGTTCTTC. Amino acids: CASSDPGLAGDQSSYNEQFF.

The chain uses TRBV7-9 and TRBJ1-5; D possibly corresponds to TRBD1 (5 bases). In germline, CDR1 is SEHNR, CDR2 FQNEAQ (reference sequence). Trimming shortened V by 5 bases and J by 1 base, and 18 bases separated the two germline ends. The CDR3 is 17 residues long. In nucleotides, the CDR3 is TGTGCCAGCAGCATAGTCACTCGGGACGGGAGCAATCAGCCCCAGCATTTT. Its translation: CASSIVTRDGSNQPQHF.

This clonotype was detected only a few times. CDR3 residues: CASTLGGLGYNEQFF. CDR3 nucleotide sequence: TGTGCCAGCACTCTAGGAGGACTAGGATACAATGAGCAGTTCTTC. This rearrangement joins TRBV12-3 or TRBV12-4 to TRBJ2-1; 7 nucleotides agree with TRBD2. V was clipped by 7 bases and J by 4 bases; unmatched bases: 10. There are 15 residues in the CDR3.

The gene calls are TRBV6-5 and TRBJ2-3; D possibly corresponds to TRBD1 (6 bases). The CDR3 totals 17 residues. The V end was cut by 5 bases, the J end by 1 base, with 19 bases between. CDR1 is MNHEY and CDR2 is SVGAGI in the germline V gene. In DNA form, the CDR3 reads TGTGCCAGCAGTGACATGGGGGTGACAGGCCGCACAGATACGCAGTATTTT. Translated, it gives CASSDMGVTGRTDTQYF.

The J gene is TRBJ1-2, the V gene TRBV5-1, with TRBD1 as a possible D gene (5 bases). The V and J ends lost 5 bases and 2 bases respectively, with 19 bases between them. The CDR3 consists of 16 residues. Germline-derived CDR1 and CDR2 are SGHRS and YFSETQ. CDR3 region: CASSPPRGNSNYGYTF. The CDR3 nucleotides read TGCGCCAGCAGTCCACCAAGGGGCAACTCGAACTATGGCTACACCTTC.

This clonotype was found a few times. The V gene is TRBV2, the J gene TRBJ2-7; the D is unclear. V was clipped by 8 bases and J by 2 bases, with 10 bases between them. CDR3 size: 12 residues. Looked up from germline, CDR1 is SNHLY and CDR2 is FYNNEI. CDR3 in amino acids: CASRVAAYEQYF. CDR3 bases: TGTGCCAGCCGGGTGGCGGCCTACGAGCAGTACTTC.

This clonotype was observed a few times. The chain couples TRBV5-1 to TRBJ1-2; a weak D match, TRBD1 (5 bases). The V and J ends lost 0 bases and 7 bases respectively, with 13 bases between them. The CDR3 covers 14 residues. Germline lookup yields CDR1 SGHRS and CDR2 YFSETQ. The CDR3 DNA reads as TGCGCCAGCAGCTTGGACTCCAGGGCTCCTGGCTACACCTTC. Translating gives CASSLDSRAPGYTF.

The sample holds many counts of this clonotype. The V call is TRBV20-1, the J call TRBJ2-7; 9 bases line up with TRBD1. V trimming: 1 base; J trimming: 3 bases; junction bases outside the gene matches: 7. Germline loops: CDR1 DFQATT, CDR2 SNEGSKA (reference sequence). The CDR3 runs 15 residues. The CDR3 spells CSARGDRDRDYEQYF. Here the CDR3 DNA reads TGCAGTGCTAGAGGGGACCGGGACAGGGACTACGAGCAGTACTTC.

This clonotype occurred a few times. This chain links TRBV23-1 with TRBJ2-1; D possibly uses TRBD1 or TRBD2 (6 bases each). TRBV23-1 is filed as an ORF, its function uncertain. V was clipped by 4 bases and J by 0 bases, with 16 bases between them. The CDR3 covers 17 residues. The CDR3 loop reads CASSRWRGHNSYNEQFF. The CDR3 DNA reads TGCGCCAGCAGTCGTTGGAGGGGACACAACTCCTACAATGAGCAGTTCTTC.